The clone carrying this TCR beta chain showed up just once. This specimen comes from a study of control samples from healthy donors and cancer patients. The CDR3 has 15 residues. V was pared by 6 bases and J by 5 bases, with 11 bases of the junction left unmatched. In germline, CDR1 is MNHEY, CDR2 SMNVEV (reference sequence). Clones were read by immunoSEQ multiplex PCR, and TCRdb kept only the in-frame ones, dropping some. Of just under 80,000 clones detected, around 90% appear once; the ten largest clones hold over 1.5%. V gene TRBV27 combines with J gene TRBJ1-2; 8 bases align to TRBD1. Sequences were obtained from PBMCs. This receptor was identified in a woman aged 60 to 75 with head and neck cancer. The CDR3 sequence: CASRKDKDREYGYTF. The CDR3, as DNA: TGTGCCAGCAGGAAGGATAAGGACAGGGAGTATGGCTACACCTTC.